The clone carrying this TCR beta chain was observed a single time. Its specificity is unknown. The donors were in the approximately 120-subject validation cohort; that cohort was separate from the approximately 670-subject first cohort. The CDR3 has 14 amino acids. V was clipped by 0 bases and J by 4 bases, with 10 bases between them. From germline, CDR1 is SGHRS and CDR2 YFSETQ. The data belong to a study of cytomegalovirus exposure and HLA in healthy donors. TCRdb keeps only in-frame clones here, not all; method: immunoSEQ multiplex PCR. The sample has about 150,000 clones, about 89% seen once. Points from the study as a whole: Confirmation in vitro established that three CMV-associated chains were specific for CMV antigens. The listing of 150 to 200 TCR beta chains classed them as cytomegalovirus-associated. Per published reports, the classifier diagnosed cytomegalovirus status with high specificity and sensitivity.

What was sequenced was PBMCs. This TCR was sampled from a woman aged 18-29 years in good health and CMV-seropositive. V gene TRBV5-1 combines with J gene TRBJ1-1, with D possibly being TRBD1 (5 bases). Here the CDR3 DNA reads TGCGCCAGCAGCTTGGCCCTGGGGCGCACTGAAGCTTTCTTT. Translating it yields CASSLALGRTEAFF.